The 30 T cell receptor beta chains listed next were all sequenced from one sample in a study of shared T cell receptors in the human thymus. Sequencing was performed with immunoSEQ multiplex PCR; in TCRdb, only in-frame clones are kept and a portion is missing. Of 600,000 to 900,000 clones listed, approximately 83% are singletons. These data also formed part of another study, on human thymus T cells.

The specimen was thymocytes. The receptors shown here come from a girl under two years old with a congenital heart defect.

The chain combines TRBV5-5 with TRBJ1-1; D possibly corresponds to TRBD1 (5 bases). Germline V gene data show CDR1 as SGHKS and CDR2 as YYEKEE (reference sequence). The CDR3 loop spans 13 amino acids. Trimming removed 4 bases at V and 6 bases at J, with 13 bases between. The CDR3 spells CASSRETRAEAFF. DNA of the CDR3: TGTGCCAGCAGCCGCGAAACCAGGGCTGAAGCTTTCTTT.

The gene calls are TRBV5-5 and TRBJ2-7; D ambiguous. This CDR3 comprises 13 residues. V was clipped by 1 base and J by 2 bases, with 7 bases between them. Per germline, CDR1 SGHKS and CDR2 YYEKEE (reference sequence). In DNA, the CDR3 is TGTGCCAGCAGCTTGAGCAACGCCTACGAGCAGTACTTC. Encoded protein: CASSLSNAYEQYF. Combining the CDR3 with reference TRBV5-5 and TRBJ2-7 gives the whole variable domain DAGVTQSPTHLIKTRGQQVTLRCSPISGHKSVSWYQQVLGQGPQFIFQYYEKEERGRGNFPDRFSARQFPNYSSELNVNALLLGDSALYLCASSLSNAYEQYFGPGTRLTVT.

This clone has just a few counts. This chain joins TRBV25-1 and TRBJ1-1, with D perhaps matching TRBD1 (6 bases). CDR1 is MGHDK, CDR2 SYGVNS, per germline. Deletions cut 10 bases from V and 0 bases from J, with 12 bases between. The CDR3 spans 13 residues. Here the CDR3 reads CATSQGMNTEAFF. The CDR3 region has the DNA TGTGCCACCTCACAGGGTATGAACACTGAAGCTTTCTTT.

This chain's CDR3 is CAWSVRRAGQPQHF. Written as DNA, the CDR3 is TGTGCCTGGAGTGTACGGAGGGCGGGACAGCCCCAGCATTTT. The rearrangement links TRBV30 to TRBJ1-5, with D hard to call. Per germline, CDR1 GTSNPN and CDR2 SVGIG (reference sequence). V dropped 0 bases and J dropped 7 bases, with 13 bases sitting between them. CDR3 length equals 14 residues.

This sequence joins TRBV4-1 and TRBJ2-7; the D gene is possibly TRBD1 (6 bases). CDR1 MGHRA and CDR2 YSYEKL come from the germline V gene. The CDR3 runs to 20 residues. Trimming took off 2 bases at V and 3 bases at J, with 29 bases between the two ends. DNA for the CDR3: TGCGCCAGCAGCCAACAAAGATCTGGCCCGACCCACAGGGCTTTCTACGAGCAGTACTTC. Translation: CASSQQRSGPTHRAFYEQYF.

A note on this clone: Other DNA sequences in this sample translate to the same CDR3. The rearrangement links TRBV7-9 to TRBJ1-1; TRBD1 matches 10 bases. The V gene's germline CDR1 is SEHNR and CDR2 FQNEAQ (reference sequence). The CDR3 spans 14 residues. V shed 1 base, J shed 4 bases, and the junction held 0 bases outside the gene matches. The CDR3 sequence: CASSLGQGATEAFF. Here the CDR3 DNA reads TGTGCCAGCAGCTTAGGACAGGGGGCCACTGAAGCTTTCTTT.

The chain combines TRBV6-6 with TRBJ1-2, with TRBD1 as a possible D gene (6 bases). Germline V CDR1 and CDR2: MNHNY, SVGAGI (reference sequence). Trimming removed 0 bases at V and 1 base at J, with 12 bases between. This CDR3 comprises 16 residues. CDR3 amino acids: CASSYSRGGDNYGYTF. The CDR3 DNA reads TGTGCCAGCAGTTACTCGAGAGGGGGAGATAACTATGGCTACACCTTC.

The gene calls are TRBV6-5 and TRBJ2-1; the D gene is possibly TRBD1 (5 bases). The germline gives CDR1 MNHEY, CDR2 SVGAGI. This CDR3 is 13 amino acids long. Trimming cost V 7 bases and J 6 bases, with 13 bases left between them. The CDR3 region is CASNLAQGNEQFF. Written as DNA, the CDR3 is TGTGCCAGCAACCTCGCTCAGGGCAATGAGCAGTTCTTC.

This chain's CDR3 is CASAGGPGTEAFF. CDR3 DNA: TGTGCTTCCGCCGGCGGCCCCGGGACTGAAGCTTTCTTT. The rearrangement uses TRBV7-2 and TRBJ1-1; D is undetermined. This CDR3 contains 13 residues. Germline V lookup: CDR1 SGHTA, CDR2 FQGNSA.

J is TRBJ2-5 and V is TRBV11-2, with 12 bases that match TRBD2. Germline loops: CDR1 SGHAT, CDR2 FQNNGV. After removal of 3 bases from V and 10 bases from J, the junction contained 12 bases not matched to a gene. This CDR3 comprises 16 residues. The DNA for the CDR3 is TGTGCCAGCAGCTTCACTAGCGGGGGGAAAATAGGGGGCCAGTACTTC. Translation: CASSFTSGGKIGGQYF.

J is TRBJ1-3 and V is TRBV28; unclear D gene. Germline values: CDR1 MDHEN, CDR2 SYDVKM. The CDR3 contains 17 residues. V dropped 6 bases and J dropped 0 bases, with 18 bases sitting between them. CDR3 residues: CASSLGRGRSSGNTIYF. CDR3 in DNA: TGTGCCAGCAGCCTCGGACGGGGAAGAAGCTCTGGAAACACCATATATTTT.

This chain uses TRBV13 with TRBJ2-5, with 15 bases aligning to TRBD2. The junction had 8 bases not matched to a gene; V was cut back by 8 bases and J by 4 bases. CDR3 length: 16 residues. Germline loops: CDR1 PRHDT, CDR2 FYEKMQ (reference sequence). Here the CDR3 DNA reads TGTGCCAGCGGCGCGGGACTAGCGGGGGGTCCAGAGACCCAGTACTTC. It translates to CASGAGLAGGPETQYF.

This clone was counted a few times. J is TRBJ1-1 and V is TRBV5-1; the match to TRBD1 covers 8 bases. The V gene end was trimmed by 4 bases and the J gene end by 7 bases; junction bases not matched to a gene: 9. Germline CDR1 SGHRS, CDR2 YFSETQ. This CDR3 is built from 14 residues. CDR3 nucleotides: TGCGCCAGCAGCCCCCGGACAGGGAGGTATGAAGCTTTCTTT. It is translated as CASSPRTGRYEAFF.

The rearrangement joins TRBV6-5 to TRBJ2-1; 10 bases align to TRBD1. The CDR3 has 14 amino acids. Germline trimming cut 6 bases from V and 7 bases from J; bases unmatched to any gene: 6. Germline CDR1 reads MNHEY; CDR2 reads SVGAGI. The CDR3 loop is CASRPTGQGNEQFF. The CDR3 DNA reads as TGTGCCAGCAGGCCAACGGGACAGGGGAATGAGCAGTTCTTC.

CDR3 region: CASAGTSSYEQYF. The CDR3 nucleotides are TGTGCCAGCGCGGGGACCAGCTCCTACGAGCAGTACTTC. The chain carries TRBV19 and TRBJ2-7, with a weak D call TRBD2 (6 bases). Trimming shortened V by 9 bases and J by 0 bases, and 12 bases separated the two germline ends. The CDR3 spans 13 residues. The germline V gene has CDR1 LNHDA and CDR2 SQIVND (reference sequence).

This clone was detected a few times. The V call is TRBV5-4, the J call TRBJ2-3; 8 nucleotides match TRBD1. Germline V gene data show CDR1 as SGHNT and CDR2 as YYREEE (reference sequence). V gave up 2 bases and J gave up 5 bases; unmatched junction bases: 7. The CDR3 spans 15 residues. The CDR3 DNA follows: TGTGCCAGCAGCTTCGTGGGCAGGGGGCGAGATACGCAGTATTTT. It is translated as CASSFVGRGRDTQYF.

The table lists this clone with a count of one. The chain recombines TRBV7-3 with TRBJ2-1, with 10 bases identical to TRBD1. From germline, CDR1 is SGHTA and CDR2 FQGTGA. J was trimmed by 8 bases and V by 0 bases; bases with no gene match: 19. CDR3 length: 20 residues. The CDR3 DNA is TGTGCCAGCAGCTTAACCTGTGGATCGCGGCCCGGACAGGGGGGCGATGAGCAGTTCTTC. As protein: CASSLTCGSRPGQGGDEQFF. The whole variable domain, remainder taken from reference TRBV7-3 and TRBJ2-1, is GAGVSQTPSNKVTEKGKYVELRCDPISGHTALYWYRQSLGQGPEFLIYFQGTGAADDSGLPNDRFFAVRPEGSVSTLKIQRTERGDSAVYLCASSLTCGSRPGQGGDEQFFGPGTRLTVL.

V is TRBV19 and J is TRBJ1-2, with 12 bases fitting TRBD1. This CDR3 is 18 amino acids long. The V and J ends lost 7 bases and 2 bases, in that order; junction bases with no gene match: 14. The germline CDR1 and CDR2 sequences are LNHDA and SQIVND (reference sequence). CDR3 in amino acids: CASIRTWDRGLVNYGYTF. The CDR3 nucleotides are TGTGCCAGTATACGAACCTGGGACAGGGGGCTGGTGAACTATGGCTACACCTTC.

The chain employs TRBV4-3 and TRBJ1-6; D is unclear. V was shortened by 2 bases and J by 4 bases, with 15 bases between the two germline ends. The germline gives CDR1 LGHNA, CDR2 YSLEER. The CDR3 extends over 17 amino acids. The CDR3 here is CASSQQRLKDYNSPLHF. CDR3 coding DNA: TGCGCCAGCAGCCAACAAAGACTGAAGGATTATAATTCACCCCTCCACTTT.

The CDR3 DNA reads TGTGCCAGCAGTGAAGTTAGTGAAGCTTTCTTT. As protein: CASSEVSEAFF. V usage is TRBV6-1 and J usage is TRBJ1-1; D is undetermined. The CDR3 covers 11 residues. Germline values: CDR1 MNHNS, CDR2 SASEGT. Deletions cut 1 base from V and 7 bases from J, with 4 bases between.

The rearrangement joins TRBV7-3 to TRBJ2-2; 8 bases line up with TRBD1. This CDR3 comprises 17 residues. The junction had 11 bases not matched to a gene; V was cut back by 2 bases and J by 6 bases. The germline CDR1 and CDR2 sequences are SGHTA and FQGTGA. The CDR3 nucleotides read TGTGCCAGCAGCTTAGTTGGGCAGGGGGCCCGTCCCGGGGAGCTGTTTTTT. It translates to CASSLVGQGARPGELFF.

The chain combines TRBV19 with TRBJ1-2, with 10 bases that match TRBD1. CDR1 is LNHDA, CDR2 SQIVND, per germline (reference sequence). The CDR3 is 15 residues long. Unmatched junction bases numbered 7, after V lost 7 bases and J lost 2 bases. CDR3 residues: CASTKDRGKNYGYTF. CDR3 in DNA: TGTGCCAGTACCAAGGACAGGGGGAAGAACTATGGCTACACCTTC.

The J gene is TRBJ1-2, the V gene TRBV9; TRBD1 matches 7 bases. The CDR3 sequence is 15 residues long. Germline CDR1 reads SGDLS; CDR2 reads YYNGEE. V lost 5 bases, J lost 3 bases, and 10 bases stayed unmatched. This CDR3 reads CASRRSLDRDYGYTF. The CDR3 DNA reads TGTGCCAGCAGGCGATCTCTCGACAGGGACTATGGCTACACCTTC.

The chain links TRBV4-3 to TRBJ1-2; tentative D call: TRBD1 (6 bases). The ends were cut back, 3 bases at V and 0 bases at J, with 8 bases in the middle. CDR1 LGHNA and CDR2 YSLEER come from the germline V gene. CDR3 length: 14 residues. CDR3 coding DNA: TGCGCCAGCAGCCAGAACAGGGCTAACTATGGCTACACCTTC. This codes for CASSQNRANYGYTF.

This clone was detected once. The rearrangement joins TRBV6-4 to TRBJ2-2, with TRBD2 matching over 10 bases. The germline gives CDR1 MRHNA, CDR2 SNTAGT. The CDR3 sequence is 16 residues long. J was trimmed by 4 bases and V by 6 bases; bases with no gene match: 8. CDR3 DNA sequence: TGTGCCAGCAGCCTCGTAGCGGGGGGCCCCACCGGGGAGCTGTTTTTT. It translates to CASSLVAGGPTGELFF.

This clone was seen more than once but under ten times. V and J are TRBV4-1 and TRBJ1-5; TRBD1 matches 7 bases. V gave up 0 bases and J gave up 6 bases; unmatched junction bases: 17. The germline V gene has CDR1 MGHRA and CDR2 YSYEKL. This CDR3 has 19 amino acids. The CDR3 sequence: CASSQEAPTSGQLVQPQHF. The CDR3 DNA sequence: TGCGCCAGCAGCCAAGAGGCCCCTACTTCGGGACAGCTGGTTCAGCCCCAGCATTTT.

The chain uses TRBV7-6 and TRBJ2-3; D is unclear. The germline V gene has CDR1 SGHVS and CDR2 FNYEAQ. Trimming took 5 bases from V and 1 from J, leaving 7 bases between them. This CDR3 has 13 residues. The CDR3 loop is CASSPQCTDTQYF. The CDR3 bases are TGTGCCAGCAGCCCACAATGCACAGATACGCAGTATTTT.

Turning to this clone: Other nucleotide sequences in the sample specify the same CDR3. The chain couples TRBV27 to TRBJ2-7; D is perhaps TRBD1 (6 bases). V was trimmed by 6 bases and J by 2 bases, leaving 11 bases between them. Per germline, CDR1 MNHEY and CDR2 SMNVEV (reference sequence). The CDR3 sequence is 13 residues long. The CDR3 DNA sequence: TGTGCCAGCAGCCCCGGACAGCCCTACGAGCAGTACTTC. This codes for CASSPGQPYEQYF.

This rearrangement joins TRBV6-1 to TRBJ1-1, with 8 nucleotides matching TRBD1. CDR1 MNHNS and CDR2 SASEGT come from the germline V gene. After removal of 10 bases from V and 6 bases from J, the junction contained 10 bases not matched to a gene. The CDR3 is 13 amino acids. The CDR3 DNA reads as TGTGCCACCACGCATCCACAGGGGGCTGAAGCTTTCTTT. It is translated as CATTHPQGAEAFF.

The chain joins TRBV7-3 to TRBJ1-1, with 7 bases fitting TRBD1. J lost 1 base, V lost 5 bases, and 10 bases had no gene match. The CDR3 spans 16 residues. The germline V gene encodes CDR1 SGHTA and CDR2 FQGTGA. The CDR3 protein is CASSRSGQPQNTEAFF. The CDR3 coding sequence is TGTGCCAGCAGCCGATCGGGACAGCCTCAGAACACTGAAGCTTTCTTT.